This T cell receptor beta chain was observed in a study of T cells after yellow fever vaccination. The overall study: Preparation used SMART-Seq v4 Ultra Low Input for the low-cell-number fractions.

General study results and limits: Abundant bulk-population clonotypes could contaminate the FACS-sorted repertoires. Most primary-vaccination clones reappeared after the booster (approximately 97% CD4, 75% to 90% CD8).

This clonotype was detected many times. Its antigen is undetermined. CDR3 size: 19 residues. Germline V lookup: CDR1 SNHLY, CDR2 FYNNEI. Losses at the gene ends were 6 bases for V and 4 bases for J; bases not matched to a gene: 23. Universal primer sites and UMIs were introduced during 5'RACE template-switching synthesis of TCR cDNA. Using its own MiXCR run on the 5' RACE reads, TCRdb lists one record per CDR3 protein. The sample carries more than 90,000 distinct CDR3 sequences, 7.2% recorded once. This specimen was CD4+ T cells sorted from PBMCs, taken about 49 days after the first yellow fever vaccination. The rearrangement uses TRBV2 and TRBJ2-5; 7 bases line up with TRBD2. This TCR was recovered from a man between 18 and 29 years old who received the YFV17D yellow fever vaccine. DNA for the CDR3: TGTGCCAGCAGCCCCGGACGGGCCGGGGGGATGGGAGCAAGAGAGACCCAGTACTTC. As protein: CASSPGRAGGMGARETQYF.